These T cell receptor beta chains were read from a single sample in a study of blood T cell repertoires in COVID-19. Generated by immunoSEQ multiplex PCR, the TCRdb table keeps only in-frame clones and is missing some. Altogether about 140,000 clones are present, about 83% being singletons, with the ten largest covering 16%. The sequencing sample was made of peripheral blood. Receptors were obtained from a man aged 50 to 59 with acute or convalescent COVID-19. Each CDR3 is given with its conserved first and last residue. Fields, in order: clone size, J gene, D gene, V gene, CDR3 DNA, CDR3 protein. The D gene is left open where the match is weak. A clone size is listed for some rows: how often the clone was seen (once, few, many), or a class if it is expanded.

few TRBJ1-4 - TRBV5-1 TGCGCCAGCAGCAAAGACAGTGAAAATGAAAAACTGTTTTTT CASSKDSENEKLFF
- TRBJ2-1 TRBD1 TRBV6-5 TGTGCCAGCAGTTACCGTTCCGGGACAGGGGACAATGAGCAGTTCTTC CASSYRSGTGDNEQFF
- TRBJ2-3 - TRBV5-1 TGCGCCAGCAGCAGCAGTCAGGGTACGCAGTATTTT CASSSSQGTQYF
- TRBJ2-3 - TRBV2 TGTGCCAGCAGTGCCTCCTGGGGCTTCACAGATACGCAGTATTTT CASSASWGFTDTQYF
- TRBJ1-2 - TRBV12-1 TGTGCCAGCAGCTTTGTCGAGGGCGTCTATGGCTACACCTTC CASSFVEGVYGYTF
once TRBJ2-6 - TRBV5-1 TGCGCCAGCAGCTTCGAGTCTGGGGCCAACGTCCTGACTTTC CASSFESGANVLTF
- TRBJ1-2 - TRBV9 TGTGCCAGCAGCCCCCGGATTGGGCGCCGCTACACCTTC CASSPRIGRRYTF
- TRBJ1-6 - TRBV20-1 TGCAGTGCTAGTACAGGGAACTATAATTCACCCCTCCACTTT CSASTGNYNSPLHF
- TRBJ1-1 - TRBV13 TGTGCCAGCAGCTTAGGGGGGGCGAGAGCTGAAGCTTTCTTT CASSLGGARAEAFF
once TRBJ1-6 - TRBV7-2 TGTGCCAGCAGCCTACCACAGGGTTGGAATTCACCCCTCCACTTT CASSLPQGWNSPLHF
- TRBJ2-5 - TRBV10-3 TGTGCCATCAGTGAGCAGGGGCGGTCGGAGACCCAGTACTTC CAISEQGRSETQYF
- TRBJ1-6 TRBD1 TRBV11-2 TGTGCCAGCAGCCGCATCACAGGGGGCAATTCACCCCTCCACTTT CASSRITGGNSPLHF
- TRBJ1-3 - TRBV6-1 TGTGCCAGCAGTGAAGCGCGGCGGCTACTCTCTGGAAACACCATATATTTT CASSEARRLLSGNTIYF
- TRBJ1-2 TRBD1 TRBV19 TGTGCCAGTGAATCAGGGGGCTGGGACTATGGCTACACCTTC CASESGGWDYGYTF
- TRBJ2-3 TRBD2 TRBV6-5 TGTGCCAGCAGTTACTCCCTAGCGGTTAGCACAGATACGCAGTATTTT CASSYSLAVSTDTQYF
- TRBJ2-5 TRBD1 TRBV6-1 TGTGCCAGCAGTGTACTGGGATTGGACAGGTACCAAGAGACCCAGTACTTC CASSVLGLDRYQETQYF
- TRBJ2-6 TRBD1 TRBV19 TGTGCCGGGGGACAGGGGGCGCCTGGGGCCAACGTCCTGACTTTC CAGGQGAPGANVLTF